The T cell receptor (beta chain) under discussion was sequenced for a study of T-cell memory formation after mild COVID-19. Whole-study context: In these data, TCR clusters were largely donor specific. Study observations and caveats: Clones contracting over day 15 to 85 were CD4/CD8 balanced, with later expanders leaning CD4+. Pre-infection memory already had some responding clones, implying cross-reactive memory joined.

CDR1 and CDR2 from the germline V gene are MNHEY and SVGAGI. The CDR3 is made up of 13 amino acids. The V and J ends lost 5 bases and 9 bases respectively, with 14 bases between them. This clonotype was seen a handful of times. Its antigen is not identified. MiXCR, applied by TCRdb to the 5' RACE reads, yields one record per CDR3 protein. Of hundreds of thousands of distinct CDR3 sequences listed, around 25% are singletons. The V and J genes are TRBV6-5 and TRBJ1-5; D not resolved. The TCR was taken from an adult woman who had mild COVID-19 (a few samples of this study predate the infection). Cell type and time point are not known. The specimen was PBMCs or a T cell subset sorted from them (not recorded which). The CDR3 is CASSAGYERPQHF. As DNA, the CDR3 is TGTGCCAGCAGTGCCGGATATGAACGGCCCCAGCATTTT.